A single sample is the source of the 5 T cell receptor beta chains below, sequenced in a study of blood T cell repertoires in COVID-19 (dated by TCRdb to the early 2020s). Library generation was performed with the immunoSEQ multiplex PCR assay. Entries here come from immuneACCESS through TCRdb and include only in-frame sequences with V and J called. Some clones fail to appear in such tables; in the studies checked, an unresolved V gene covers under half of the shortfall, and the cause of the remainder is unknown. The table for this sample lists about 150,000 clones; about nine tenths of them were counted only once. About 4% of the sample goes to the ten largest clones. Material for sequencing was peripheral blood. Receptors were obtained from a woman aged 55 to 70 with active or convalescent COVID-19.

The chain employs TRBV5-1 and TRBJ1-4; D perhaps matches TRBD1 (5 bases). Germline V gives CDR1 SGHRS, CDR2 YFSETQ. CDR3 length equals 16 residues. V gave up 3 bases and J gave up 5 bases, with 17 bases separating them. This CDR3 is CASSSAPQGNNEKLFF. The CDR3 DNA reads as TGCGCCAGCAGCTCCGCGCCCCAGGGAAACAATGAAAAACTGTTTTTT.

The rearrangement joins TRBV11-2 to TRBJ2-3; a possible D gene is TRBD2 (5 bases). Trimming shortened V by 4 bases and J by 0 bases, and 11 bases separated the two germline ends. This CDR3 has 15 amino acids. Germline CDR1 and CDR2: SGHAT and FQNNGV. CDR3 in DNA: TGTGCCAGCAGCTGGAGCGGCCTTAGCACAGATACGCAGTATTTT. It codes for CASSWSGLSTDTQYF.

CDR3 coding DNA: TGTGCCAGCTCACCCCCAATAGCGGGGGCGTCCTACGAGCAGTACTTC. Amino acids: CASSPPIAGASYEQYF. The J gene is TRBJ2-7, the V gene TRBV18; 9 bases align to TRBD2. Unmatched junction bases numbered 7, after V lost 3 bases and J lost 1 base. The CDR3 sequence is 16 residues long. CDR1 is KGHSH and CDR2 is LQKENI in the germline V gene.

The rearrangement links TRBV7-2 to TRBJ2-7; 13 bases are a match to TRBD2. This CDR3 has 15 amino acids. Germline V gene sequence: CDR1 SGHTA, CDR2 FQGNSA. The V gene end was trimmed by 2 bases and the J gene end by 4 bases; junction bases not matched to a gene: 2. This CDR3 reads CASSLTSGGAYEQYF. The CDR3, as DNA: TGTGCCAGCAGCTTAACTAGCGGGGGGGCGTACGAGCAGTACTTC.

The chain carries TRBV6-6 and TRBJ2-5; TRBD2 is a possible D gene (5 bases). The CDR3 is 13 amino acids. CDR1 is MNHNY, CDR2 SVGAGI, per germline (reference sequence). V dropped 6 bases and J dropped 5 bases, with 13 bases sitting between them. The CDR3 loop is CASSDNTGETQYF. CDR3 bases: TGTGCCAGCAGCGACAATACGGGGGAGACCCAGTACTTC.